These 20 T cell receptor beta chains were sequenced from one sample in a study of shared clonotypes between healthy human individuals. Repertoires were generated with immunoSEQ multiplex PCR, while TCRdb's copy carries only in-frame clones and drops some. The data show millions of clones, 85% to 95% seen once. Sequencing was carried out using naive CD4+ T cells from PBMCs. Subset in this sample: CD45RA+ positively selected. The receptor source for this set is a man aged 18 to 29 in good health. Some clones in this sample may be carry-over from other donors' samples.

The rearrangement uses TRBV5-1 and TRBJ2-7; D ambiguous. This CDR3 is built from 12 residues. Looked up from germline, CDR1 is SGHRS and CDR2 is YFSETQ. With 4 bases removed from V and 6 bases from J, the gap between germline ends came to 11 bases. Written as DNA, the CDR3 is TGCGCCAGCAGCCCGGGTTGGACCGAGCAGTACTTC. Encoded protein: CASSPGWTEQYF.

The V and J genes are TRBV6-5 and TRBJ2-1, with 8 positions matching TRBD2. J was trimmed by 10 bases and V by 6 bases; bases with no gene match: 14. The germline gives CDR1 MNHEY, CDR2 SVGAGI. The CDR3 covers 15 residues. CDR3 sequence reads: CASSLRDGRVQEQFF. The CDR3 region has the DNA TGTGCCAGCAGCCTACGGGACGGGAGGGTACAGGAGCAGTTCTTC.

V is TRBV5-1 and J is TRBJ1-1; D is undetermined. Germline V gene data show CDR1 as SGHRS and CDR2 as YFSETQ. This CDR3 has 13 amino acids. Trimming left V 6 bases short and J 1 base short, with 10 bases between. The CDR3 region has the DNA TGCGCCAGCATTGCAGCTGAGAACACTGAAGCTTTCTTT. This sequence encodes CASIAAENTEAFF. Based on the CDR3 plus reference TRBV5-1 and TRBJ1-1, the full variable domain is KAGVTQTPRYLIKTRGQQVTLSCSPISGHRSVSWYQQTPGQGLQFLFEYFSETQRNKGNFPGRFSGRQFSNSRSEMNVSTLELGDSALYLCASIAAENTEAFFGQGTRLTVV.

The chain is built from TRBV6-6 and TRBJ2-3; D possibly matches TRBD1 or TRBD2 (5 bases each). Germline V gene lookup returns CDR1 MNHNY and CDR2 SVGAGI (reference sequence). V gave up 6 bases and J gave up 2 bases, with 9 bases separating them. The CDR3 spans 13 residues. The CDR3 spells CASRGRPTDTQYF. CDR3 nucleotide sequence: TGTGCCAGCAGGGGACGGCCCACAGATACGCAGTATTTT.

The rearrangement links TRBV28 to TRBJ2-7, with TRBD2 as a possible D gene (6 bases). V lost 7 bases, J lost 6 bases, and 22 bases lay in between. The CDR3 has 15 residues. Germline-derived CDR1 and CDR2 are MDHEN and SYDVKM. The CDR3 DNA follows: TGTGCCAGCACTCCGAGGGCTGGGGGAGGTCGCGAGCAGTACTTC. It specifies CASTPRAGGGREQYF.

The chain employs TRBV4-3 and TRBJ2-2, with D possibly TRBD1 on 6 matching bases. This CDR3 spans 14 amino acids. V lost 6 bases, J lost 2 bases, and 10 bases lay in between. Germline V gene sequence: CDR1 LGHNA, CDR2 YSLEER. The CDR3 DNA is TGCGCCAGCAGGAGGACAGCCAACACCGGGGAGCTGTTTTTT. This translates into CASRRTANTGELFF.

This rearrangement joins TRBV10-3 to TRBJ2-3, with 10 bases lining up with TRBD1. The V segment lost 6 bases and the J segment 4 bases; nucleotides outside the gene matches: 10. The CDR3 covers 16 residues. From germline, CDR1 is ENHRY and CDR2 SYGVKD. CDR3 sequence (DNA): TGTGCCATCAGCCGCGGACAGGGGGATATTGCAGATACGCAGTATTTT. Its translation is CAISRGQGDIADTQYF.

This clone appeared a single time. The chain is built from TRBV5-1 and TRBJ1-4; the D is unclear. Per germline, CDR1 SGHRS and CDR2 YFSETQ. V shed 3 bases and J shed 5 bases, with 14 bases lying between them. The length of the CDR3 is 15 residues. CDR3: CASSSDGSGNEKLFF. CDR3 nucleotide sequence: TGCGCCAGCAGCTCGGACGGCTCTGGGAATGAAAAACTGTTTTTT.

The chain is built from TRBV7-3 and TRBJ1-1; no definite D call. The CDR3 has 14 amino acids. The V end lost 5 bases, the J end lost 1 base, and 11 bases lay between the germline ends. CDR1 is SGHTA, CDR2 FQGTGA, per germline. This CDR3 is CASSARDGNTEAFF. The CDR3 nucleotides are TGTGCCAGCAGCGCCAGAGATGGGAACACTGAAGCTTTCTTT.

The chain couples TRBV6-5 to TRBJ2-2, with D possibly being TRBD1 or TRBD2 (5 bases each). There are 14 residues in the CDR3. The V end lost 5 bases, the J end lost 4 bases, and 11 bases lay between the germline ends. CDR1 and CDR2 (germline): MNHEY, SVGAGI. CDR3 bases: TGTGCCAGCAGTCTAGGTGGGGGCACCGGGGAGCTGTTTTTT. The encoded protein is CASSLGGGTGELFF.

The J gene is TRBJ1-5, the V gene TRBV18; 9 positions agree with TRBD1. This CDR3 is built from 17 residues. The V segment lost 1 base and the J segment 6 bases; nucleotides outside the gene matches: 10. In germline, CDR1 is KGHSH, CDR2 LQKENI. Written as DNA, the CDR3 is TGTGCCAGCTCACCACAAAGGACGGGACAGGGTGGTCAGCCCCAGCATTTT. This gives the protein CASSPQRTGQGGQPQHF.

The chain recombines TRBV21-1 with TRBJ2-7. TRBV21-1 is annotated as a pseudogene. The CDR3 consists of 15 residues. As DNA, the CDR3 is TGTGCCAGCAGCAAAGTATCCGGCTTAAACTACGAGCAGTACTTC. This translates into CASSKVSGLNYEQYF.

This chain joins TRBV7-9 and TRBJ1-4; weak D call: TRBD1 (6 bases). Deletions cut 5 bases from V and 8 bases from J, with 15 bases between. CDR1 and CDR2 from the germline V gene are SEHNR and FQNEAQ (reference sequence). CDR3 size: 14 residues. CDR3 sequence (DNA): TGTGCCAGCAGCCCCCAGGGGAGTTGGGAAAAACTGTTTTTT. This sequence encodes CASSPQGSWEKLFF.

The V and J genes are TRBV5-8 and TRBJ2-5, with D tentatively TRBD2 (6 bases). Germline V lookup: CDR1 SGHTS, CDR2 YDEGEE. Trimming removed 1 base from V and 2 bases from J, with 15 bases in between. The CDR3 spans 16 residues. In nucleotides, the CDR3 is TGTGCCAGCAGCTTGTGGAACGGGAGACAACAAGAGACCCAGTACTTC. Protein sequence: CASSLWNGRQQETQYF. The full variable domain, in which reference TRBV5-8 and TRBJ2-5 provide the parts outside the CDR3, is EAGVTQSPTHLIKTRGQQATLRCSPISGHTSVYWYQQALGLGLQFLLWYDEGEERNRGNFPPRFSGRQFPNYSSELNVNALELEDSALYLCASSLWNGRQQETQYFGPGTRLLVL.

This clone was counted only a few times. V and J are TRBV5-6 and TRBJ2-7, with 8 bases fitting TRBD1. Germline V gene data show CDR1 as SGHDT and CDR2 as YYEEEE. V dropped 4 bases and J dropped 1; count of bases not matched to a gene: 7. This CDR3 has 15 residues. The CDR3 region is CASSVDRGESYEQYF. The CDR3, as DNA: TGTGCCAGCAGCGTTGACAGGGGAGAATCCTACGAGCAGTACTTC.

The gene calls are TRBV9 and TRBJ2-7, with D possibly matching TRBD1 (5 bases). V gave up 3 bases and J gave up 9 bases, with 16 bases separating them. The CDR3 covers 13 residues. Germline values: CDR1 SGDLS, CDR2 YYNGEE. CDR3 residues: CASSAYDGQGQYF. CDR3 bases: TGTGCCAGCAGCGCTTACGACGGACAAGGGCAGTACTTC.

The genes are TRBV6-5 and TRBJ2-7; 7 bases align to TRBD2. V gave up 0 bases and J gave up 3 bases; unmatched junction bases: 8. The CDR3 contains 16 residues. Germline loops: CDR1 MNHEY, CDR2 SVGAGI. CDR3 in DNA: TGTGCCAGCAGTTACTCGGGGCTAGCGGTACACTACGAGCAGTACTTC. Encoded protein: CASSYSGLAVHYEQYF.

This clone has a single count. This rearrangement joins TRBV19 to TRBJ2-4; the D is unclear. Germline V gene sequence: CDR1 LNHDA, CDR2 SQIVND (reference sequence). The V and J ends lost 3 bases and 0 bases respectively, with 9 bases between them. The CDR3 has 15 residues. The DNA of the CDR3 is TGTGCCAGTAGTATGGTAGGGTTAGCCAAAAACATTCAGTACTTC. As protein: CASSMVGLAKNIQYF.

Comments on this clone: The sample contains more than one DNA sequence encoding this CDR3. The chain carries TRBV11-2 and TRBJ1-1; D is unresolved. Germline-derived CDR1 and CDR2 are SGHAT and FQNNGV. CDR3 size: 13 residues. Trimming took off 4 bases at V and 0 bases at J, with 6 bases between the two ends. The CDR3 DNA sequence: TGTGCCAGCAGCTCGGGATTGAACACTGAAGCTTTCTTT. This codes for CASSSGLNTEAFF.

The chain uses TRBV2 and TRBJ2-7; D not certain. CDR3 length: 15 residues. Trimming pared 1 base from V and 3 bases from J, leaving 13 bases between. In germline, CDR1 is SNHLY, CDR2 FYNNEI. The CDR3 nucleotides read TGTGCCAGCAGTGAAGAGATGGTGGTAGGCTACGAGCAGTACTTC. Its protein product is CASSEEMVVGYEQYF.